Sequencing of this T cell receptor beta chain was carried out in a study of T cells in Graves' hyperthyroidism and ophthalmopathy. At least ten counts were recorded for this clonotype. Amplified regions were TCR beta CDR3 sequences from RNA transcripts. HTBI primers were used for first-round RT-PCR of the TCR CDR3. TCRdb processed the multiplex PCR reads anew with MiXCR; each CDR3 protein has one entry. The repertoire holds nearly 600,000 distinct CDR3 sequences, with around 14% as singletons. Trimming removed 3 bases from V and 3 bases from J, with 11 bases in between. The V gene's germline CDR1 is SGHVS and CDR2 FQNEAQ. This CDR3 is built from 14 residues.

This chain links TRBV7-8 with TRBJ2-5, with D unresolved. The origin of this receptor is a woman younger than 45 with Graves' hyperthyroidism that later progressed to Graves' ophthalmopathy. The sample comprised blood. CDR3 protein: CASSLDGPEETQYF. The DNA of the CDR3 is TGTGCCAGCAGCTTGGATGGTCCGGAAGAGACCCAGTACTTC.